This record concerns one T cell receptor (beta chain) sequence. Its antigen is as yet unknown. This sample is drawn from a study of OX40 agonist ivuxolimab in advanced cancers. Sequencing used immunoSEQ multiplex PCR; TCRdb keeps in-frame clones, though not all of them. This sample has some 70,000 clones; roughly nine tenths occur once, and the top ten carry around 0.28%. Trimming cost V 3 bases and J 4 bases, with 4 bases left between them. Per the germline V gene, CDR1 is SGHDN and CDR2 is FVKESK. This CDR3 region has 12 residues. Notes on the study in general: Dosing at 0.1 to 3.0 mg/kg was accompanied by clonal expansion of CD4+ and CD8+ blood T cells by week 6.

Blood sampling was done at baseline, cycle 4 day 1, and cycle 7 day 1. V gene TRBV14 combines with J gene TRBJ2-1; D gene unclear. This sample comprised CD4+ or CD8+ T cells sorted from blood, obtained in a trial of the OX40 agonist ivuxolimab. The sequence was collected from an adult with an advanced solid tumor such as melanoma, head and neck, liver or kidney cancer. The CDR3 here is CASSQRYNEQFF. The DNA of the CDR3 is TGTGCCAGCAGCCAGAGGTACAATGAGCAGTTCTTC.